Below are 18 T cell receptor beta chains sequenced from a single sample in a study of T cell repertoires in cytomegalovirus infection. TCRdb re-analysed the reads in MiXCR, keeping a single row per CDR3 protein. The sample records 200,000 to 250,000 distinct CDR3 sequences, 22% being singletons. Input material: CD8+ T cells from PBMCs. These receptors all stem from a human donor in good health (CMV status not recorded). Some clones in this sample may be carry-over from other donors' samples.

V is TRBV13 and J is TRBJ2-3; D not certain. V was trimmed by 0 bases and J by 4 bases, leaving 8 bases between them. Germline V gene sequence: CDR1 PRHDT, CDR2 FYEKMQ (reference sequence). This CDR3 has 14 amino acids. The CDR3 DNA reads as TGTGCCAGCAGCTTAGGCCCGAGGCCAGATACGCAGTATTTT. As protein: CASSLGPRPDTQYF.

This sequence joins TRBV7-9 and TRBJ1-1; 10 bases match TRBD1. CDR3 length equals 15 residues. V was clipped by 3 bases and J by 5 bases; unmatched bases: 6. The germline V gene encodes CDR1 SEHNR and CDR2 FQNEAQ (reference sequence). CDR3 residues: CASSLSEGQGTEAFF. The CDR3, as DNA: TGTGCCAGCAGCTTGAGCGAGGGACAGGGGACTGAAGCTTTCTTT.

In its sample, this clonotype was seen a few times. V usage is TRBV20-1 and J usage is TRBJ1-1; D call uncertain. Trimming removed 3 bases at V and 6 bases at J, with 17 bases between. Looked up from germline, CDR1 is DFQATT and CDR2 is SNEGSKA (reference sequence). This CDR3 is 14 amino acids long. The CDR3 region is CSASVKEFLAEAFF. CDR3 coding DNA: TGCAGTGCTAGTGTCAAGGAGTTTTTGGCTGAAGCTTTCTTT.

The V call is TRBV20-1, the J call TRBJ2-3; D remains ambiguous. The CDR3 is 14 residues long. Trimming pared 0 bases from V and 4 bases from J, leaving 11 bases between. Per the germline V gene, CDR1 is DFQATT and CDR2 is SNEGSKA (reference sequence). This CDR3 is CSARDLDGADTQYF. The CDR3 DNA reads as TGCAGTGCTAGAGATTTAGACGGCGCAGATACGCAGTATTTT.

This clonotype was seen at least ten times. The J gene is TRBJ2-7, the V gene TRBV12-3 or TRBV12-4, with D possibly matching TRBD2 (5 bases). The CDR3 spans 15 residues. The germline V and J ends were trimmed by 5 bases and 0 bases, with 14 bases remaining between them. In DNA, the CDR3 is TGTGCCAGCAGTCCCCAGGTTGGACTCTCCTACGAGCAGTACTTC. As protein: CASSPQVGLSYEQYF.

This clonotype was seen a few times. This chain links TRBV20-1 with TRBJ2-3, with 10 bases identical to TRBD2. Germline assignment: CDR1 DFQATT and CDR2 SNEGSKA (reference sequence). The CDR3 consists of 15 residues. After removal of 0 bases from V and 6 bases from J, the junction contained 6 bases not matched to a gene. The CDR3 sequence is CSARDGTSVADTQYF. As DNA, the CDR3 is TGCAGTGCTAGAGACGGGACTAGCGTTGCGGATACGCAGTATTTT.

This clonotype was seen repeatedly, ten times or more. V gene TRBV7-9 combines with J gene TRBJ1-1, with D perhaps TRBD1 (5 bases). This CDR3 has 15 residues. Germline assignment: CDR1 SEHNR and CDR2 FQNEAQ (reference sequence). V lost 4 bases to trimming and J lost 2 bases, with 14 bases between them. DNA of the CDR3: TGTGCCAGCAGCTCGGGGTGGGGGATAAACACTGAAGCTTTCTTT. Translated, it gives CASSSGWGINTEAFF.

J is TRBJ2-1 and V is TRBV7-9; D is undetermined. The CDR3 is 14 amino acids. Deletions cut 0 bases from V and 5 bases from J, with 8 bases between. The germline V gene has CDR1 SEHNR and CDR2 FQNEAQ (reference sequence). The chain's CDR3 is CASSLADGDNEQFF. CDR3 bases: TGTGCCAGCAGCTTAGCTGACGGAGACAATGAGCAGTTCTTC.

This clonotype occurred many times. The genes are TRBV7-2 and TRBJ1-2; TRBD1 might be the D (6 bases). Germline V gives CDR1 SGHTA, CDR2 FQGNSA. The ends were cut back, 1 base at V and 1 base at J, with 13 bases in the middle. The CDR3 extends over 16 amino acids. CDR3 protein: CASSLGTALLNYGYTF. The DNA of the CDR3 is TGTGCCAGCAGCTTAGGGACAGCCCTACTTAACTATGGCTACACCTTC.

The chain recombines TRBV2 with TRBJ2-7; unclear D gene. CDR3 length equals 10 residues. CDR1 SNHLY and CDR2 FYNNEI come from the germline V gene. The ends were cut back, 6 bases at V and 3 bases at J, with 3 bases in the middle. CDR3 sequence: CASRLYEQYF. In nucleotides, the CDR3 is TGTGCCAGCAGGCTCTACGAGCAGTACTTC.

The chain uses TRBV5-6 and TRBJ1-2, with D maybe TRBD1 (5 bases). Per germline, CDR1 SGHDT and CDR2 YYEEEE. V lost 2 bases and J 5 bases, leaving 16 bases between the germline ends. This CDR3 comprises 15 residues. Here the CDR3 reads CASSFRAAPGYGYTF. The CDR3 coding sequence is TGTGCCAGCAGCTTCAGGGCGGCCCCAGGTTATGGCTACACCTTC.

V usage is TRBV7-8 and J usage is TRBJ1-2; D gene uncertain. CDR1 and CDR2 (germline): SGHVS, FQNEAQ. This CDR3 region has 11 residues. The V gene lost 3 bases and the J gene lost 8 bases, with 7 bases spanning the gap. The CDR3 is CASSLERGYTF. DNA of the CDR3: TGTGCCAGCAGCTTGGAGCGGGGCTACACCTTC.

This chain links TRBV25-1 with TRBJ1-2; D perhaps matches TRBD1 (6 bases). The V and J ends lost 2 bases and 3 bases respectively, with 13 bases between them. The CDR3 loop spans 15 amino acids. Germline CDR1 is MGHDK and CDR2 is SYGVNS. CDR3 DNA: TGTGCCAGCAGTGAAGGGGGGCAGGCAGACTATGGCTACACCTTC. It translates to CASSEGGQADYGYTF.

There are a few counts of this clonotype. The junction differs from germline at one of its ends, possibly a read error. The rearrangement joins TRBV12-3 or TRBV12-4 to TRBJ1-2; D not resolved. The CDR3 contains 14 residues. The CDR3 DNA follows: TGTGCCAGCAGTTTTGGTGCCCATTCCTCTGGGAGCAACTTC. Amino acids: CASSFGAHSSGSNF.

This clonotype was recorded a few times. V gene TRBV20-1 combines with J gene TRBJ1-6; D may be TRBD1 (5 bases). The CDR3 covers 14 residues. Trimming removed 0 bases from V and 8 bases from J, with 11 bases in between. Germline loops: CDR1 DFQATT, CDR2 SNEGSKA (reference sequence). The CDR3 sequence: CSARDLRDYSPLHF. Here the CDR3 DNA reads TGCAGTGCTAGAGATCTTAGGGACTATTCACCCCTCCACTTT.

V is TRBV4-1 and J is TRBJ1-2; 7 nucleotides align to TRBD1. This CDR3 has 14 amino acids. Germline lookup yields CDR1 MGHRA and CDR2 YSYEKL. The J segment lost 7 bases and the V segment lost 3 bases, leaving 8 bases of the junction unmatched. CDR3 region: CASSHDRESGGYTF. The CDR3 bases are TGCGCCAGCAGCCACGACAGGGAATCGGGTGGCTACACCTTC.

This clonotype was observed at least ten times. This chain connects TRBV7-6 to TRBJ2-7; no clear D. The germline gives CDR1 SGHVS, CDR2 FNYEAQ. The V gene lost 2 bases and the J gene lost 0 bases, with 8 bases spanning the gap. This CDR3 contains 14 residues. This CDR3 is CASSLRVSSYEQYF. Here the CDR3 DNA reads TGTGCCAGCAGCTTAAGAGTCAGCTCCTACGAGCAGTACTTC. Full variable domain (rest looked up from reference TRBV7-6 and TRBJ2-7): GAGVSQSPRYKVTKRGQDVALRCDPISGHVSLYWYRQALGQGPEFLTYFNYEAQQDKSGLPNDRFSAERPEGSISTLTIQRTEQRDSAMYRCASSLRVSSYEQYFGPGTRLTVT.

This clonotype was detected many times. CDR3 nucleotides: TGTGCCAGCAGTGCCGGGACAACCCTCGGGGGCTACACCTTC. Encoded protein: CASSAGTTLGGYTF. The chain couples TRBV12-3 or TRBV12-4 to TRBJ1-2, with a weak D call TRBD1 (6 bases). V was pared by 5 bases and J by 8 bases, with 18 bases between. The CDR3 length is 14 residues.